The T cell receptor beta chain under discussion was sequenced for a study of control samples from healthy donors and cancer patients. V dropped 3 bases and J dropped 3; count of bases not matched to a gene: 4. Germline loops: CDR1 LNHDA, CDR2 SQIVND (reference sequence). The CDR3 extends over 14 amino acids. Data came from immunoSEQ multiplex PCR; TCRdb stores just in-frame clones and leaves some out. Of more than 110,000 clones in the sample, approximately 91% were seen once. V usage is TRBV19 and J usage is TRBJ1-2; the match to TRBD1 covers 7 bases. The sample taken for sequencing was blood. The clonotype was recovered from a woman in her twenties or thirties in good health. The CDR3 sequence is CASSITGTDYGYTF. The CDR3 DNA sequence: TGTGCCAGTAGTATCACCGGGACAGACTATGGCTACACCTTC.